Shown below are 3 T cell receptor beta chains from a single sample sequenced in a study of naive and memory T cell subsets. Both TRBC1 and TRBC2 were covered by a beta constant-region primer of two equimolar oligonucleotides. The ligated cDNA underwent four PCR rounds using SP2 and nested alpha and beta constant-region primers. TCRdb fed the UMI-ligation and nested PCR reads into MiXCR, producing one record per CDR3 protein. The sample comprises 120,000 or so distinct CDR3 sequences, 35% to 45% of which are singletons, and 0.75% to 1% rests with the top ten. The sequenced sample consisted of central memory CD4+ T cells from blood. These receptor sequences come from a human donor in good health.

The V and J genes are TRBV29-1 and TRBJ2-3; 10 positions agree with TRBD2. CDR3 length: 14 amino acids. The junction had 3 bases not matched to a gene; V was cut back by 2 bases and J by 4 bases. Germline V gene sequence: CDR1 SQVTM, CDR2 ANQGSEA. CDR3 loop: CSVEPSGSSDTQYF. The CDR3 DNA reads TGCAGCGTTGAACCTAGCGGGAGCTCAGATACGCAGTATTTT.

This rearrangement joins TRBV11-2 to TRBJ2-1; D is uncertain. V was trimmed by 1 base and J by 1 base, leaving 11 bases between them. The germline V gene encodes CDR1 SGHAT and CDR2 FQNNGV. The CDR3 sequence is 16 residues long. CDR3 sequence: CASSLVLTFSYNEQFF. DNA for the CDR3: TGTGCCAGCAGCTTAGTTCTCACCTTTTCCTACAATGAGCAGTTCTTC.

This clonotype was counted a single time. The chain carries TRBV11-2 and TRBJ2-7; weak D call: TRBD1 (6 bases). Germline CDR1 is SGHAT and CDR2 is FQNNGV. CDR3 length: 19 amino acids. Deletions cut 4 bases from V and 0 bases from J, with 25 bases between. CDR3 amino acids: CASSSRDTGTPTISYEQYF. CDR3 sequence (DNA): TGTGCCAGCAGCTCAAGAGACACCGGGACACCAACGATCTCCTACGAGCAGTACTTC.